This entry lists 14 T cell receptor beta chains sequenced from one sample in a study of cytomegalovirus exposure and HLA in healthy donors. Researchers ran the PCR with 60 Vbeta and 13 Jbeta primers. Sequenced by immunoSEQ multiplex PCR; TCRdb stores in-frame clones only, minus some. The repertoire includes roughly 80,000 clones, roughly 80% of them detected once, and less than 8% sits in the top ten. Source material: PBMCs. These receptors were obtained from a woman aged 40 to 55 in good health and CMV-seronegative.

The chain employs TRBV5-1 and TRBJ2-7; 7 bases match TRBD1. The CDR3 covers 15 residues. From germline, CDR1 is SGHRS and CDR2 YFSETQ. The V segment lost 0 bases and the J segment 5 bases; nucleotides outside the gene matches: 8. CDR3 in amino acids: CASSLGQGSSDEQYF. As DNA, the CDR3 is TGCGCCAGCAGCTTGGGACAGGGAAGTTCGGACGAGCAGTACTTC.

V gene TRBV4-2 combines with J gene TRBJ2-7, with 8 nucleotides matching TRBD2. CDR1 is LGHNA and CDR2 is YNFKEQ in the germline V gene. After removal of 1 base from V and 4 bases from J, the junction contained 9 bases not matched to a gene. The CDR3 has 16 residues. CDR3 amino acids: CASSQVGSGDVYEQYF. CDR3 sequence (DNA): TGTGCCAGCAGCCAAGTGGGTAGCGGGGATGTTTACGAGCAGTACTTC.

V gene TRBV7-2 combines with J gene TRBJ2-5; 7 bases are a match to TRBD1. The V gene end was trimmed by 4 bases and the J gene end by 4 bases; junction bases not matched to a gene: 3. The length of the CDR3 is 13 residues. Germline assignment: CDR1 SGHTA and CDR2 FQGNSA. The CDR3 region is CASSWGQPETQYF. DNA of the CDR3: TGTGCCAGCAGCTGGGGACAGCCAGAGACCCAGTACTTC. Using reference TRBV7-2 and TRBJ2-5 for the parts outside the CDR3, the full variable domain is GAGVSQSPSNKVTEKGKDVELRCDPISGHTALYWYRQSLGQGLEFLIYFQGNSAPDKSGLPSDRFSAERTGGSVSTLTIQRTQQEDSAVYLCASSWGQPETQYFGPGTRLLVL.

The CDR3 DNA follows: TGTGCCAGCAGTGGGACAGGTCGGGGCACTGAAGCTTTCTTT. Amino acid sequence: CASSGTGRGTEAFF. The chain has TRBV25-1 and TRBJ1-1; 7 nucleotides match TRBD1. CDR3 length: 14 amino acids. Germline lookup yields CDR1 MGHDK and CDR2 SYGVNS. J lost 4 bases, V lost 4 bases, and 6 bases had no gene match.

The chain carries TRBV5-1 and TRBJ1-3; no clear D. The CDR3 spans 13 residues. Germline V gene lookup returns CDR1 SGHRS and CDR2 YFSETQ. Trimming left V 0 bases short and J 9 bases short, with 10 bases between. The CDR3 coding sequence is TGCGCCAGCAGCTTGGGTCTCGGGTCCACCATATATTTT. Its protein is CASSLGLGSTIYF.

The chain joins TRBV7-2 to TRBJ2-7; 11 nucleotides agree with TRBD2. Germline CDR1 is SGHTA and CDR2 is FQGNSA. Losses at the gene ends were 3 bases for V and 5 bases for J; bases not matched to a gene: 6. The CDR3 is 15 residues long. The CDR3, as DNA: TGTGCCAGCAGCTTTCCCCTAGCGGGGGGCAACGAGCAGTACTTC. This encodes CASSFPLAGGNEQYF. The variable domain in full, completed from reference TRBV7-2 and TRBJ2-7, reads GAGVSQSPSNKVTEKGKDVELRCDPISGHTALYWYRQSLGQGLEFLIYFQGNSAPDKSGLPSDRFSAERTGGSVSTLTIQRTQQEDSAVYLCASSFPLAGGNEQYFGPGTRLTVT.

This chain joins TRBV5-1 and TRBJ2-3, with D possibly matching TRBD2 (5 bases). The CDR3 is made up of 16 amino acids. Trimming cost V 4 bases and J 6 bases, with 21 bases left between them. CDR1 SGHRS and CDR2 YFSETQ come from the germline V gene. CDR3 DNA: TGCGCCAGCAGCCCCGGAGAGGGCCAATGGAGGGATACGCAGTATTTT. Its protein is CASSPGEGQWRDTQYF.

The genes are TRBV7-2 and TRBJ1-1; D gene ambiguous. CDR3 length equals 14 residues. In germline, CDR1 is SGHTA, CDR2 FQGNSA. V gave up 4 bases and J gave up 5 bases, with 14 bases separating them. CDR3 amino acids: CASSSVAGRTEAFF. The CDR3 bases are TGTGCCAGCAGCTCAGTTGCGGGCCGTACTGAAGCTTTCTTT.

The chain links TRBV5-1 to TRBJ2-1; D is possibly TRBD1 (6 bases). This CDR3 spans 13 amino acids. CDR1 and CDR2 (germline): SGHRS, YFSETQ. Trimming stripped 3 bases from V and 4 bases from J, with 8 bases between. CDR3 coding DNA: TGCGCCAGCAGCTCTGGACAGTACAATGAGCAGTTCTTC. As protein: CASSSGQYNEQFF.

The chain combines TRBV6-5 with TRBJ2-1; D gene unclear. The germline V and J ends were trimmed by 7 bases and 4 bases, with 5 bases remaining between them. CDR1 MNHEY and CDR2 SVGAGI come from the germline V gene. The CDR3 is made up of 11 amino acids. Here the CDR3 reads CASTGYNEQFF. The DNA of the CDR3 is TGTGCCAGCACCGGGTACAATGAGCAGTTCTTC.

The chain is built from TRBV19 and TRBJ2-1, with 14 bases lining up with TRBD2. In germline, CDR1 is LNHDA, CDR2 SQIVND (reference sequence). The CDR3 consists of 17 residues. V gave up 5 bases and J gave up 6 bases; unmatched junction bases: 9. CDR3 nucleotide sequence: TGTGCCAGTAGTTCGGGACTAGCGGGAGTTTATAGCAATGAGCAGTTCTTC. Protein product: CASSSGLAGVYSNEQFF.

This clone was seen just once. The genes are TRBV30 and TRBJ2-7; 7 bases align to TRBD1. The CDR3 is 15 amino acids. CDR1 GTSNPN and CDR2 SVGIG come from the germline V gene (reference sequence). V shed 2 bases and J 2 bases; nucleotides not matched to a gene: 9. The CDR3 region is CAWSPTGQAAYEQYF. CDR3 in DNA: TGTGCCTGGAGTCCGACAGGGCAGGCCGCCTACGAGCAGTACTTC. The full variable domain, its missing parts supplied by reference TRBV30 and TRBJ2-7, is SQTIHQWPATLVQPVGSPLSLECTVEGTSNPNLYWYRQAAGRGLQLLFYSVGIGQISSEVPQNLSASRPQDRQFILSSKKLLLSDSGFYLCAWSPTGQAAYEQYFGPGTRLTVT.

V and J are TRBV19 and TRBJ1-1; the match to TRBD1 covers 8 bases. Trimming cost V 5 bases and J 0 bases; bases outside gene matches: 8. This CDR3 has 16 amino acids. Per the germline V gene, CDR1 is LNHDA and CDR2 is SQIVND (reference sequence). CDR3 coding DNA: TGTGCCAGTAGTTTAGGACAGGGTAGGATGAACACTGAAGCTTTCTTT. Translated: CASSLGQGRMNTEAFF. Looking up the rest from reference TRBV19 and TRBJ1-1 gives the full variable domain: DGGITQSPKYLFRKEGQNVTLSCEQNLNHDAMYWYRQDPGQGLRLIYYSQIVNDFQKGDIAEGYSVSREKKESFPLTVTSAQKNPTAFYLCASSLGQGRMNTEAFFGQGTRLTVV.

The rearrangement links TRBV28 to TRBJ1-5; no clear D gene. Germline CDR1 and CDR2: MDHEN and SYDVKM. The CDR3 totals 13 residues. V was pared by 3 bases and J by 0 bases, with 3 bases between. The CDR3 DNA sequence: TGTGCCAGCAGTTTTAATAGCAATCAGCCCCAGCATTTT. Translation gives CASSFNSNQPQHF.